This T cell receptor (beta chain) was captured by sequencing in a study of neurological immune-mediated disorders. By 5'RACE with 10-nucleotide random UMIs, the cDNA was made. In TCRdb, the 5' RACE reads were re-called with MiXCR into one record per CDR3 protein. In the table there are around 49,000 distinct CDR3 sequences, approximately 12% of which are singletons. The time point here: longitudinal time-point 3. The unsorted libraries originated from 2 million PBMCs kept at -80 C. Study-level findings and limits: In HTLV-1-associated myelopathy, TCR clonal expansion was greatest, whereas multiple sclerosis had the least, falling below healthy controls. CDR3 amino acid sequences found in expanded clones were never shared across subjects, suggesting private repertoires in all groups.

The sample holds many counts of this clonotype. The antigen is undetermined. From germline, CDR1 is SQVTM and CDR2 ANQGSEA. With 0 bases clipped from V and 0 bases from J, the junction kept 6 bases outside the gene matches. The CDR3 covers 16 residues. J is TRBJ1-2 and V is TRBV29-1; 8 bases map to TRBD1. This clonotype was obtained from a male donor with HTLV-1-associated myelopathy (HAM/TSP). The specimen sequenced was PBMCs. CDR3 coding DNA: TGCAGCGTTGAAGATCGTGACAGGGGATCTAACTATGGCTACACCTTC. Amino acid sequence: CSVEDRDRGSNYGYTF.